These 5 T cell receptor beta chains were sequenced from one sample in a study of blood T cell repertoires in COVID-19. Produced via immunoSEQ multiplex PCR; TCRdb's table is partial and in-frame only. The sample lists over 250,000 clones; 83% were seen once. The sample comprised peripheral blood. These receptors all come from a woman aged 50 to 60 who had recovered from COVID-19.

The V and J genes are TRBV28 and TRBJ1-3; TRBD1 is a possible D gene (5 bases). This CDR3 spans 14 amino acids. Trimming took off 4 bases at V and 7 bases at J, with 14 bases between the two ends. Germline CDR1 MDHEN, CDR2 SYDVKM. CDR3 coding DNA: TGTGCCAGCAGTTCCCTAGGGGCGGGGAACACCATATATTTT. Amino acids: CASSSLGAGNTIYF.

The chain has TRBV7-2 and TRBJ2-7, with 7 bases fitting TRBD2. The CDR3 loop spans 14 amino acids. In germline, CDR1 is SGHTA, CDR2 FQGNSA. The junction had 9 bases not matched to a gene; V was cut back by 5 bases and J by 5 bases. The CDR3 region has the DNA TGTGCCAGCAGCCTGCCGGGGGGTTTTAACGAGCAGTACTTC. It encodes CASSLPGGFNEQYF.

The rearrangement joins TRBV5-1 to TRBJ2-3; 8 nucleotides line up with TRBD2. Germline CDR1 SGHRS, CDR2 YFSETQ. The V and J ends lost 4 bases and 12 bases, in that order; junction bases with no gene match: 10. The CDR3 consists of 13 residues. The CDR3 loop reads CASSTPSGLAQYF. CDR3 DNA sequence: TGCGCCAGCAGCACGCCTAGCGGGTTGGCCCAGTATTTT.

CDR3 sequence: CASTPAIAGGGEQYF. The CDR3 DNA reads as TGTGCCAGCACCCCCGCGATAGCGGGGGGGGGCGAGCAGTACTTC. V is TRBV6-5 and J is TRBJ2-7; 11 positions match TRBD2. CDR3 length equals 15 residues. With V trimmed by 7 bases and J by 6 bases, 11 bases remained unmatched. Germline lookup yields CDR1 MNHEY and CDR2 SVGAGI.

This chain connects TRBV28 to TRBJ1-4, with no clear D. The CDR3 covers 12 residues. Germline values: CDR1 MDHEN, CDR2 SYDVKM. V was shortened by 5 bases and J by 8 bases, with 9 bases between the two germline ends. The CDR3 coding sequence is TGTGCCAGCAGTCCCTATTACGAAAAACTGTTTTTT. It specifies CASSPYYEKLFF.